The source of this TCR beta chain is a study of T cells in Graves' hyperthyroidism and ophthalmopathy. Study observations and caveats: Stable hyperthyroidism was separated from ophthalmopathy by a model based on 13 V-J features. Most expanded thyroid clonotypes above 0.001 also appeared in blood.

The length of the CDR3 is 13 residues. Germline CDR1 reads LNHDA; CDR2 reads SQIVND (reference sequence). V lost 5 bases and J 1 base, leaving 9 bases between the germline ends. With regard to this clonotype: Antigen unknown.

From RNA transcripts, TCR beta CDR3 regions were amplified. Initially, a first-round RT-PCR of the TCR CDR3 employed the HTBI primer set. TCRdb independently ran MiXCR on the multiplex PCR reads; one entry per CDR3 protein. This sample has 490,000 or so distinct CDR3 sequences, with 15% to 20% found just once. Uncontrolled infection, other autoimmune disease, pregnancy or lactation excluded patients. Used for diagnoses were clinical symptoms, serum thyroxine and TRAb, thyroid ultrasound and orbital computed tomography. Sequences were obtained from blood. The chain employs TRBV19 and TRBJ2-7; D is ambiguous. This TCR was recovered from a woman younger than 45 with Graves' ophthalmopathy. In DNA form, the CDR3 reads TGTGCCAGTAGTGGACGTGAATCCTACGAGCAGTACTTC. Amino acid sequence: CASSGRESYEQYF.